The 29 T cell receptor beta chains listed next were all sequenced from one sample in a study of CD8+ T cells in alopecia areata. Following extraction, RNA underwent reverse transcription to cDNA, which served as the sequencing template. Produced via immunoSEQ multiplex PCR; TCRdb's table is partial and in-frame only. This sample has about 69,000 clones, with approximately 61% found just once. The sample was CD8+ T cells sorted from blood, taken at week 0. The source of these receptors is a human donor with alopecia areata.

The rearrangement uses TRBV6-6 and TRBJ2-7, with D perhaps TRBD1 (5 bases). Germline V lookup: CDR1 MNHNY, CDR2 SVGAGI (reference sequence). Trimming left V 0 bases short and J 0 bases short, with 12 bases between. CDR3 length: 16 residues. CDR3 bases: TGTGCCAGCAGTTACTCTGGGCAGGGCAGCTCCTACGAGCAGTACTTC. Its protein is CASSYSGQGSSYEQYF.

The chain recombines TRBV4-2 with TRBJ2-1; D is unclear. This CDR3 is built from 15 residues. V was shortened by 1 base and J by 4 bases, with 11 bases between the two germline ends. Germline CDR1 LGHNA, CDR2 YNFKEQ. CDR3 amino acids: CASSQGHLGYNEQFF. The CDR3 DNA reads TGTGCCAGCAGCCAAGGTCATTTGGGGTACAATGAGCAGTTCTTC.

The count of this clone is one. The J gene is TRBJ2-4, the V gene TRBV9; D may be TRBD2 (5 bases). The CDR3 spans 15 residues. CDR1 SGDLS and CDR2 YYNGEE come from the germline V gene. The V and J ends lost 4 bases and 5 bases respectively, with 16 bases between them. The CDR3 DNA reads as TGTGCCAGCAGCCCCCGCTTGGGGAGCCAAAACATTCAGTACTTC. It encodes CASSPRLGSQNIQYF.

The rearrangement uses TRBV7-2 and TRBJ1-1; possible D gene TRBD1, 5 bases. The CDR3 sequence is 11 residues long. V was pared by 5 bases and J by 6 bases, with 7 bases between. The germline V gene encodes CDR1 SGHTA and CDR2 FQGNSA. CDR3 sequence (DNA): TGTGCCAGCAGCCCGACAGCTGAAGCTTTCTTT. Translated, it gives CASSPTAEAFF.

The chain has TRBV5-4 and TRBJ2-3, with 10 bases that match TRBD1. The trim removed 2 bases at V and 2 bases at J, leaving 5 bases unmatched. CDR1 is SGHNT, CDR2 YYREEE, per germline (reference sequence). This CDR3 has 16 residues. The CDR3 nucleotides are TGTGCCAGCAGCTTTCGGACAGGGGGGAACACAGATACGCAGTATTTT. It is translated as CASSFRTGGNTDTQYF.

This clone was seen a few times. V and J are TRBV11-2 and TRBJ2-5; no clear D. Germline CDR1 and CDR2: SGHAT and FQNNGV. V shed 0 bases and J shed 1 base, with 9 bases lying between them. The CDR3 spans 15 residues. Here the CDR3 DNA reads TGTGCCAGCAGCTTAGATCGCCGTCTCCAAGAGACCCAGTACTTC. It encodes CASSLDRRLQETQYF.

The chain carries TRBV7-2 and TRBJ2-5; D call uncertain. The germline CDR1 and CDR2 sequences are SGHTA and FQGNSA. CDR3 length equals 14 residues. Between the trimmed V and J ends, which lost 2 bases and 10 bases, there was a span of 17 bases. The CDR3 loop is CASSLKWPAGDQYF. The CDR3 bases are TGTGCCAGCAGCTTAAAATGGCCCGCCGGCGACCAGTACTTC.

The rearrangement links TRBV5-4 to TRBJ1-5; a weak D match, TRBD1 (5 bases). The germline V and J ends were trimmed by 2 bases and 1 base, with 10 bases remaining between them. CDR3 length equals 15 residues. Germline V gene sequence: CDR1 SGHNT, CDR2 YYREEE (reference sequence). CDR3 residues: CASSLVDSSNQPQHF. The CDR3 coding sequence is TGTGCCAGCAGCTTAGTCGACAGCAGCAATCAGCCCCAGCATTTT.

The rearrangement links TRBV2 to TRBJ1-1, with 7 positions matching TRBD1. The CDR3 covers 12 residues. Germline CDR1 SNHLY, CDR2 FYNNEI. V gave up 4 bases and J gave up 7 bases; unmatched junction bases: 3. The CDR3 DNA follows: TGTGCCAGCAGTGGGACAGGTCGTGAAGCTTTCTTT. This codes for CASSGTGREAFF.

This chain links TRBV27 with TRBJ2-7, with a weak D call TRBD1 (7 bases). Between the trimmed V and J ends, which lost 5 bases and 5 bases, there was a span of 16 bases. The CDR3 contains 14 residues. The germline V gene encodes CDR1 MNHEY and CDR2 SMNVEV (reference sequence). CDR3 nucleotide sequence: TGTGCCAGCAGTCCAAGACAGGGCGGGAACGAGCAGTACTTC. It yields the protein CASSPRQGGNEQYF.

This clone came up once. The chain links TRBV4-1 to TRBJ2-7; D is uncertain. CDR1 MGHRA and CDR2 YSYEKL come from the germline V gene. This CDR3 has 14 residues. Trimming left V 0 bases short and J 0 bases short, with 6 bases between. The CDR3 DNA reads TGCGCCAGCAGCCAAGAACAATACTCCTACGAGCAGTACTTC. Protein sequence: CASSQEQYSYEQYF.

In this sample, this clone turned up a few times. The chain joins TRBV5-8 to TRBJ2-3; TRBD2 aligns across 10 bases. CDR1 and CDR2 (germline): SGHTS, YDEGEE. The CDR3 length is 15 residues. Losses at the gene ends were 0 bases for V and 4 bases for J; bases not matched to a gene: 2. The CDR3 DNA follows: TGTGCCAGCAGCTTGGGCCTAGCGGGGGCAGATACGCAGTATTTT. This sequence encodes CASSLGLAGADTQYF.

Of note for this clone: Within the sample, other DNA sequences also encode this same CDR3. The chain couples TRBV30 to TRBJ1-1; no definite D call. With 1 base removed from V and 0 bases from J, the gap between germline ends came to 6 bases. CDR3 length equals 13 residues. Germline CDR1 and CDR2: GTSNPN and SVGIG (reference sequence). CDR3 loop: CAWSAGLNTEAFF. CDR3 bases: TGTGCCTGGAGTGCAGGATTGAACACTGAAGCTTTCTTT.

The V gene is TRBV27, the J gene TRBJ2-5; the D gene is possibly TRBD1 (6 bases). This CDR3 has 16 residues. Trimming removed 2 bases from V and 0 bases from J, with 13 bases in between. Per germline, CDR1 MNHEY and CDR2 SMNVEV (reference sequence). The DNA for the CDR3 is TGTGCCAGCAGTTTACGGGGACAAGGTGACCAAGAGACCCAGTACTTC. Amino acids: CASSLRGQGDQETQYF.

The V gene is TRBV27, the J gene TRBJ1-2; TRBD1 agrees at 7 bases. In germline, CDR1 is MNHEY, CDR2 SMNVEV (reference sequence). V trimming: 7 bases; J trimming: 2 bases; junction bases outside the gene matches: 7. The CDR3 sequence is 14 residues long. The DNA of the CDR3 is TGTGCCAGCAAAGTCTTACAGGGGAACTATGGCTACACCTTC. This sequence encodes CASKVLQGNYGYTF.

This clone showed up many times. The chain carries TRBV27 and TRBJ1-2; 9 positions match TRBD1. Germline CDR1 MNHEY, CDR2 SMNVEV (reference sequence). Losses at the gene ends were 5 bases for V and 0 bases for J; bases not matched to a gene: 10. CDR3 length equals 17 residues. The CDR3 loop is CASSTTGTGSANYGYTF. CDR3 nucleotides: TGTGCCAGCAGTACCACCGGGACAGGGAGTGCTAACTATGGCTACACCTTC.

The rearrangement links TRBV5-6 to TRBJ2-5; the D is unclear. Germline CDR1 is SGHDT and CDR2 is YYEEEE. The CDR3 is 14 amino acids. V was shortened by 1 base and J by 4 bases, with 11 bases between the two germline ends. CDR3 loop: CASSLTGFRETQYF. Here the CDR3 DNA reads TGTGCCAGCAGCTTGACCGGGTTTCGAGAGACCCAGTACTTC.

The V and J genes are TRBV6-5 and TRBJ1-4; the D is unclear. This CDR3 spans 13 amino acids. Germline loops: CDR1 MNHEY, CDR2 SVGAGI. Trimming removed 2 bases at V and 7 bases at J, with 8 bases between. The CDR3 DNA reads TGTGCCAGCAGTTACGTCACGGGTGAAAAACTGTTTTTT. This encodes CASSYVTGEKLFF.

V gene TRBV14 combines with J gene TRBJ2-3, with D unresolved. The CDR3 loop spans 16 amino acids. Between the trimmed V and J ends, which lost 0 bases and 2 bases, there was a span of 12 bases. The germline CDR1 and CDR2 sequences are SGHDN and FVKESK. CDR3 amino acids: CASSQDPTSPTDTQYF. CDR3 bases: TGTGCCAGCAGCCAAGACCCGACAAGCCCCACAGATACGCAGTATTTT.

This clone showed up just a few times. The chain uses TRBV7-2 and TRBJ1-2, with 7 bases that match TRBD1. Germline V CDR1 and CDR2: SGHTA, FQGNSA. This CDR3 contains 12 residues. V shed 4 bases and J 8 bases; nucleotides not matched to a gene: 4. CDR3: CASSSDRRGYTF. CDR3 nucleotides: TGTGCCAGCAGCTCGGACAGGCGAGGCTACACCTTC.

The chain recombines TRBV6-5 with TRBJ2-3, with D possibly matching TRBD2 (6 bases). The germline gives CDR1 MNHEY, CDR2 SVGAGI. V was pared by 7 bases and J by 3 bases, with 14 bases between. The CDR3 is 14 residues long. The CDR3 region is CASTAYRGTDTQYF. CDR3 DNA sequence: TGTGCCAGCACCGCATATCGGGGGACAGATACGCAGTATTTT.

J is TRBJ2-1 and V is TRBV27; D not resolved. Trimming removed 2 bases from V and 9 bases from J, with 11 bases in between. CDR3 size: 13 residues. Per the germline V gene, CDR1 is MNHEY and CDR2 is SMNVEV (reference sequence). Here the CDR3 reads CASSLKSRREQFF. Here the CDR3 DNA reads TGTGCCAGCAGTTTAAAGAGCAGACGTGAGCAGTTCTTC.

The V call is TRBV7-9, the J call TRBJ2-7; unclear D gene. Looked up from germline, CDR1 is SEHNR and CDR2 is FQNEAQ (reference sequence). The ends were cut back, 5 bases at V and 6 bases at J, with 14 bases in the middle. The CDR3 spans 13 residues. CDR3 protein: CASSPGPLSEQYF. CDR3 nucleotides: TGTGCCAGCAGCCCAGGACCCCTAAGCGAGCAGTACTTC.

V and J are TRBV25-1 and TRBJ2-1; 10 bases map to TRBD2. CDR1 MGHDK and CDR2 SYGVNS come from the germline V gene. The CDR3 covers 15 residues. Trimming cost V 4 bases and J 9 bases; bases outside gene matches: 9. This CDR3 is CASSAGLLAGIEQFF. CDR3 bases: TGTGCCAGCAGTGCTGGATTACTAGCGGGGATTGAGCAGTTCTTC.

The V gene is TRBV27, the J gene TRBJ2-1, with a weak D call TRBD1 (6 bases). The CDR3 runs 14 residues. Trimming took 10 bases from V and 0 from J, leaving 13 bases between them. Germline CDR1 MNHEY, CDR2 SMNVEV (reference sequence). CDR3 protein: CATQGTSSYNEQFF. CDR3 coding DNA: TGTGCCACCCAGGGGACGAGCTCCTACAATGAGCAGTTCTTC.

The chain couples TRBV5-1 to TRBJ2-5, with D perhaps matching TRBD1 (5 bases). The length of the CDR3 is 14 residues. V was shortened by 4 bases and J by 2 bases, with 12 bases between the two germline ends. Germline CDR1 and CDR2: SGHRS and YFSETQ. The DNA for the CDR3 is TGCGCCAGCAGCCAGCTAGGGGTTCAAGAGACCCAGTACTTC. This codes for CASSQLGVQETQYF.

This chain uses TRBV5-1 with TRBJ2-7; D is undetermined. CDR3 length: 13 residues. The germline CDR1 and CDR2 sequences are SGHRS and YFSETQ. V lost 0 bases, J lost 3 bases, and 7 bases lay in between. The CDR3 reads CASSLGSHYEQYF. The CDR3 DNA is TGCGCCAGCAGCTTGGGCAGCCACTACGAGCAGTACTTC.

The chain joins TRBV4-3 to TRBJ2-7; D uncertain. The CDR3 has 16 residues. Trimming cost V 1 base and J 0 bases, with 13 bases left between them. CDR1 is LGHNA, CDR2 YSLEER, per germline. CDR3 in amino acids: CASSQASSSTSYEQYF. DNA of the CDR3: TGCGCCAGCAGCCAAGCGAGTAGCTCTACCTCCTACGAGCAGTACTTC.

The gene calls are TRBV5-6 and TRBJ2-5; no definite D call. Trimming took off 1 base at V and 1 base at J, with 8 bases between the two ends. The V gene's germline CDR1 is SGHDT and CDR2 YYEEEE. The CDR3 contains 14 residues. The CDR3 spells CASSLWSPQETQYF. DNA for the CDR3: TGTGCCAGCAGCTTGTGGAGTCCCCAAGAGACCCAGTACTTC.